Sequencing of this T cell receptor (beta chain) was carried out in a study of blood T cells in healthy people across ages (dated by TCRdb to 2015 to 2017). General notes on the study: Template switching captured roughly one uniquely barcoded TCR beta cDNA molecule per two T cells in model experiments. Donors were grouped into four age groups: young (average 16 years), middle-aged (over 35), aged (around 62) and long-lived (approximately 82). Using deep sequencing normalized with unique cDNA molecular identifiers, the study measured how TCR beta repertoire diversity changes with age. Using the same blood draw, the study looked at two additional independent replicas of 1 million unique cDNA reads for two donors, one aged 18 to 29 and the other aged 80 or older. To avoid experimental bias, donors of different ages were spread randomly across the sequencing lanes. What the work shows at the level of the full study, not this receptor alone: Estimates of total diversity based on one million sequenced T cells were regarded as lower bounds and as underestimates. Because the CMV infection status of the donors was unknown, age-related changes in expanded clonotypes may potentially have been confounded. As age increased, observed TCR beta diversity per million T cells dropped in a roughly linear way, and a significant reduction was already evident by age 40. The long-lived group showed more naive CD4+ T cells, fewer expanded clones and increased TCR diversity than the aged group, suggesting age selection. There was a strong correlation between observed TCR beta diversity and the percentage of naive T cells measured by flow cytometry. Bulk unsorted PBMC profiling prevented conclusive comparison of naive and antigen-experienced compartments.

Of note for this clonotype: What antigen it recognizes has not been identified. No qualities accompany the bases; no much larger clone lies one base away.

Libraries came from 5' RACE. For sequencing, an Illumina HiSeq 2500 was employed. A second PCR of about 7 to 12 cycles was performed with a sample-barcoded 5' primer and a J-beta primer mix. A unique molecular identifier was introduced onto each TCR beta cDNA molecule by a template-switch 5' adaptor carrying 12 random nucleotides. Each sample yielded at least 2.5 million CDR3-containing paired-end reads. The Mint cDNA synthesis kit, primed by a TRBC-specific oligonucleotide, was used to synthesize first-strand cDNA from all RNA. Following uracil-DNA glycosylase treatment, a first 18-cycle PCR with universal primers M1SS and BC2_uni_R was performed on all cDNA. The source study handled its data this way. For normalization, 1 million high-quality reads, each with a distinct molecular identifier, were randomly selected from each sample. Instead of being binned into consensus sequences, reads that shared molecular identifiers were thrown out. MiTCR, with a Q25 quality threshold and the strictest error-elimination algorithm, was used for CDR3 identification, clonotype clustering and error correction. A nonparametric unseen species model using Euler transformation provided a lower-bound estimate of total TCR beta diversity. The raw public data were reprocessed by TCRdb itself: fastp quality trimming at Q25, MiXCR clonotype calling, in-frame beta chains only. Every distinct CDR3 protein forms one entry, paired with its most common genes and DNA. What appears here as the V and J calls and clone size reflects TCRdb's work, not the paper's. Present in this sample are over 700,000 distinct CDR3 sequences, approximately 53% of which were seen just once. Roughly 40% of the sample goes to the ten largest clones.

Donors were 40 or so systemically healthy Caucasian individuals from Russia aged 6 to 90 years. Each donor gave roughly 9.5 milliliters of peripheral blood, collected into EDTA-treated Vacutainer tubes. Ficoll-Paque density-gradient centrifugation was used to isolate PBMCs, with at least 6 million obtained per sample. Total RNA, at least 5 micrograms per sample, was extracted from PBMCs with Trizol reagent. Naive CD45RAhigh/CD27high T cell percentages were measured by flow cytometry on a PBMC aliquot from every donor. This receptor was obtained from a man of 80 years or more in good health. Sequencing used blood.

The CDR3: CASSPLGTSGITYNEQFF. The nucleotide sequence is TGTGCCAGCTCACCATTGGGGACTAGCGGGATAACCTACAATGAGCAGTTCTTC. Recombination joined TRBV18 with TRBJ2-1; 13 central bases correspond to TRBD2. Trimming accounts for 2 bases at V and 2 bases at J, while the number of junction bases matched to no gene is 6. From cysteine to phenylalanine, the CDR3 is 18 amino acids long. CDR3 DNA only is kept here, 54 bases in frame from base 1. Taken from the germline V gene, the CDR1 and CDR2 loops are KGHSH and LQKENI.